The 29 T cell receptor beta chains below were found in one sample sequenced in a study of Tregs in tolerant kidney transplant recipients. The data were produced by immunoSEQ multiplex PCR, yet TCRdb's version contains in-frame clones alone and is incomplete. The sample consists of about 44,000 clones, roughly 96% of them appearing once. Their antigen targets remain unknown. Material: Tregs from blood cultured with allogeneic cells. These receptors all stem from a human donor in good health.

The chain links TRBV18 to TRBJ2-1; 11 bases agree with TRBD2. With 0 bases clipped from V and 2 bases from J, the junction kept 3 bases outside the gene matches. Germline-derived CDR1 and CDR2 are KGHSH and LQKENI. CDR3 length equals 17 residues. Here the CDR3 reads CASSPPGTSGTYNEQFF. The CDR3 DNA reads TGTGCCAGCTCACCACCGGGGACTAGCGGTACCTACAATGAGCAGTTCTTC.

The chain couples TRBV9 to TRBJ2-7; D unclear. There are 15 residues in the CDR3. V was pared by 0 bases and J by 4 bases, with 14 bases between. The germline V gene has CDR1 SGDLS and CDR2 YYNGEE. The CDR3 DNA is TGTGCCAGCAGCGTAGACGTGGGAATCGGATACGAGCAGTACTTC. It translates to CASSVDVGIGYEQYF.

CDR3 coding DNA: TGTGCCAGTAGTCGGGAGTTTGGCACCGGGGAGCTGTTTTTT. This encodes CASSREFGTGELFF. This chain uses TRBV19 with TRBJ2-2; tentatively, D is TRBD2 (6 bases). Per the germline V gene, CDR1 is LNHDA and CDR2 is SQIVND (reference sequence). The ends were cut back, 5 bases at V and 4 bases at J, with 11 bases in the middle. The CDR3 contains 14 residues.

This clone showed up just once. The chain joins TRBV4-1 to TRBJ2-2, with TRBD1 as a possible D gene (6 bases). In germline, CDR1 is MGHRA, CDR2 YSYEKL. Between the trimmed V and J ends, which lost 6 bases and 2 bases, there was a span of 16 bases. This CDR3 comprises 16 residues. The DNA of the CDR3 is TGCGCCAGCAGGGAGATAGGGGGAAGAAACACCGGGGAGCTGTTTTTT. Its translation: CASREIGGRNTGELFF.

This clone was seen only once. The V gene is TRBV2, the J gene TRBJ2-7; 7 bases match TRBD1. J lost 4 bases, V lost 3 bases, and 9 bases had no gene match. This CDR3 contains 15 residues. Per the germline V gene, CDR1 is SNHLY and CDR2 is FYNNEI. The CDR3 sequence: CASSEEGTVNYEQYF. CDR3 DNA sequence: TGTGCCAGCAGTGAGGAAGGGACAGTTAATTACGAGCAGTACTTC. Complete variable domain (other parts from reference TRBV2 and TRBJ2-7): EPEVTQTPSHQVTQMGQEVILRCVPISNHLYFYWYRQILGQKVEFLVSFYNNEISEKSEIFDDQFSVERPDGSNFTLKIRSTKLEDSAMYFCASSEEGTVNYEQYFGPGTRLTVT.

CDR3 bases: TGTGCCAGCAGCCGAATCGTGACCAGGGGGCTCTACGAGCAGTACTTC. It codes for CASSRIVTRGLYEQYF. V is TRBV7-9 and J is TRBJ2-7; 8 bases fit TRBD1. The CDR3 covers 16 residues. The V gene's germline CDR1 is SEHNR and CDR2 FQNEAQ (reference sequence). Germline trimming cut 5 bases from V and 3 bases from J; bases unmatched to any gene: 12.

The gene calls are TRBV11-2 and TRBJ2-2; 7 bases align to TRBD1. CDR3 length: 17 residues. With V trimmed by 5 bases and J by 5 bases, 14 bases remained unmatched. CDR1 and CDR2 (germline): SGHAT, FQNNGV. The CDR3 region has the DNA TGTGCCAGCAGCCCGCACGCGACAGGGAGAGGGACCGGGGAGCTGTTTTTT. Encoded protein: CASSPHATGRGTGELFF.

The count of this clone is one. The chain joins TRBV5-1 to TRBJ2-7; 9 bases are shared with TRBD1. Trimming at V came to 7 bases and at J to 5 bases, leaving 16 bases not matched to a gene. Per germline, CDR1 SGHRS and CDR2 YFSETQ. CDR3 size: 16 residues. This CDR3 reads CASSALSWGQGNEQYF. The DNA for the CDR3 is TGCGCCAGCTCAGCCTTATCATGGGGACAGGGTAACGAGCAGTACTTC.

The V and J genes are TRBV5-1 and TRBJ1-1; D uncertain. Germline CDR1 reads SGHRS; CDR2 reads YFSETQ. CDR3 length: 14 amino acids. Trimming removed 7 bases from V and 0 bases from J, with 13 bases in between. CDR3 loop: CASRTDGLNTEAFF. The CDR3 region has the DNA TGCGCCAGCCGAACGGACGGGTTGAACACTGAAGCTTTCTTT.

The chain uses TRBV6-5 and TRBJ1-5; 9 bases map to TRBD1. Germline-derived CDR1 and CDR2 are MNHEY and SVGAGI. After removal of 7 bases from V and 6 bases from J, the junction contained 10 bases not matched to a gene. The CDR3 spans 15 residues. For the CDR3, the DNA is TGTGCCAGCAACTACAGGGGGCGTTTGGGTCAGCCCCAGCATTTT. This gives the protein CASNYRGRLGQPQHF.

The chain carries TRBV5-1 and TRBJ2-6; D gene ambiguous. The length of the CDR3 is 15 residues. Germline V gene sequence: CDR1 SGHRS, CDR2 YFSETQ. V was shortened by 2 bases and J by 0 bases, with 6 bases between the two germline ends. CDR3 in amino acids: CASSLRSSGANVLTF. CDR3 DNA: TGCGCCAGCAGCTTACGGAGCTCTGGGGCCAACGTCCTGACTTTC.

CDR3: CASSGDSSYEQYF. As DNA, the CDR3 is TGTGCCAGCAGTGGGGACAGCTCCTACGAGCAGTACTTC. The chain carries TRBV2 and TRBJ2-7, with 7 bases aligning to TRBD1. CDR3 length: 13 amino acids. Looked up from germline, CDR1 is SNHLY and CDR2 is FYNNEI. With V trimmed by 4 bases and J by 0 bases, 0 bases remained unmatched.

J is TRBJ1-2 and V is TRBV7-8; TRBD1 is a possible D gene (6 bases). Germline V gene lookup returns CDR1 SGHVS and CDR2 FQNEAQ. The CDR3 totals 15 residues. The V end was cut by 5 bases, the J end by 1 base, with 14 bases between. CDR3 nucleotides: TGTGCCAGCAGCATTGACAGGCGATATAACTATGGCTACACCTTC. The encoded protein is CASSIDRRYNYGYTF.

The chain uses TRBV7-3 and TRBJ2-2, with D possibly being TRBD1 or TRBD2 (5 bases each). Trimming removed 3 bases from V and 2 bases from J, with 10 bases in between. Germline CDR1 and CDR2: SGHTA and FQGTGA. The CDR3 has 15 amino acids. CDR3 nucleotide sequence: TGTGCCAGCAGCTTTGGGGGTAGAAACACCGGGGAGCTGTTTTTT. Amino acids: CASSFGGRNTGELFF.

V usage is TRBV9 and J usage is TRBJ2-1; 10 nucleotides line up with TRBD2. The CDR3 has 16 residues. The trim removed 3 bases at V and 6 bases at J, leaving 9 bases unmatched. The germline CDR1 and CDR2 sequences are SGDLS and YYNGEE. CDR3: CASSALAGEVGNEQFF. The CDR3 DNA reads as TGTGCCAGCAGCGCCCTAGCGGGGGAGGTGGGCAATGAGCAGTTCTTC.

The chain combines TRBV5-4 with TRBJ2-7; no firm D call. V lost 2 bases and J 2 bases, leaving 8 bases between the germline ends. The CDR3 contains 13 residues. CDR1 is SGHNT, CDR2 YYREEE, per germline (reference sequence). CDR3: CASSLGPAYEQYF. The CDR3 coding sequence is TGTGCCAGCAGCTTAGGCCCGGCCTACGAGCAGTACTTC.

This clone occurred once. The rearrangement uses TRBV18 and TRBJ1-4; 7 bases line up with TRBD1. Germline V gene sequence: CDR1 KGHSH, CDR2 LQKENI. This CDR3 comprises 15 residues. Trimming at V came to 0 bases and at J to 3 bases, leaving 1 base not matched to a gene. CDR3 nucleotides: TGTGCCAGCTCACCACCGCAGGGGGCTAATGAAAAACTGTTTTTT. Encoded protein: CASSPPQGANEKLFF.

The J gene is TRBJ2-5, the V gene TRBV7-3; 13 bases are shared with TRBD2. CDR1 is SGHTA, CDR2 FQGTGA, per germline. The junction had 2 bases not matched to a gene; V was cut back by 3 bases and J by 1 base. The CDR3 is 16 residues long. The CDR3: CASSFGTSGVQETQYF. The CDR3 DNA sequence: TGTGCCAGCAGCTTCGGGACTAGCGGGGTCCAAGAGACCCAGTACTTC. Using reference TRBV7-3 and TRBJ2-5 for the parts outside the CDR3, the full variable domain is GAGVSQTPSNKVTEKGKYVELRCDPISGHTALYWYRQSLGQGPEFLIYFQGTGAADDSGLPNDRFFAVRPEGSVSTLKIQRTERGDSAVYLCASSFGTSGVQETQYFGPGTRLLVL.

This chain joins TRBV23-1 and TRBJ1-5; TRBD1 matches at 12 bases. TRBV23-1 has ORF status, its function being uncertain. CDR3 size: 19 residues. V was clipped by 2 bases and J by 2 bases; unmatched bases: 10. The CDR3 loop is CASSQPGQGAKRGNQPQHF. The DNA for the CDR3 is TGCGCCAGCAGTCAACCGGGACAGGGGGCCAAAAGAGGCAATCAGCCCCAGCATTTT.

The chain links TRBV5-4 to TRBJ2-7, with D perhaps TRBD1 or TRBD2 (5 bases each). The germline CDR1 and CDR2 sequences are SGHNT and YYREEE (reference sequence). V was cut by 0 bases and J by 2 bases, with 9 bases left in between. The CDR3 has 14 amino acids. CDR3 residues: CASSLGLGAYEQYF. The CDR3 region has the DNA TGTGCCAGCAGCTTGGGTCTGGGGGCCTACGAGCAGTACTTC.

This clone showed up just a few times. This chain uses TRBV5-1 with TRBJ1-2, with D unresolved. Germline CDR1 SGHRS, CDR2 YFSETQ. The ends were cut back, 4 bases at V and 4 bases at J, with 14 bases in the middle. This CDR3 region has 14 residues. CDR3 loop: CASSLGGISYGYTF. The CDR3 bases are TGCGCCAGCAGCCTGGGCGGGATATCCTATGGCTACACCTTC.

In this sample, this clone turned up a few times. The chain uses TRBV4-1 and TRBJ1-2; D perhaps matches TRBD1 (5 bases). Per germline, CDR1 MGHRA and CDR2 YSYEKL. The ends were cut back, 5 bases at V and 2 bases at J, with 9 bases in the middle. This CDR3 comprises 13 residues. The DNA of the CDR3 is TGCGCCAGCAGCGTCGGGGCGAACTATGGCTACACCTTC. Translating it yields CASSVGANYGYTF.

This clone was detected once. The chain is built from TRBV10-1 and TRBJ2-1; D might be TRBD1 or TRBD2, each matching 5 bases. CDR1 and CDR2 (germline): WNHNN, SYGVQD (reference sequence). This CDR3 is 12 amino acids long. Trimming cost V 0 bases and J 16 bases, with 13 bases left between them. CDR3 nucleotide sequence: TGCGCCAGCAGTGAGTCGAGGGGAAGGGCTTTCTTC. It specifies CASSESRGRAFF.

In DNA form, the CDR3 reads TGTGCCAGTAGTATGGATCGGGGACAGAGAGGCTACACCTTC. It is translated as CASSMDRGQRGYTF. This chain connects TRBV19 to TRBJ1-2; 7 nucleotides align to TRBD1. V lost 3 bases to trimming and J lost 8 bases; unmatched junction nucleotides: 9. Germline V CDR1 and CDR2: LNHDA, SQIVND (reference sequence). The CDR3 has 14 residues. Together with reference TRBV19 and TRBJ1-2, the CDR3 gives the full variable domain: DGGITQSPKYLFRKEGQNVTLSCEQNLNHDAMYWYRQDPGQGLRLIYYSQIVNDFQKGDIAEGYSVSREKKESFPLTVTSAQKNPTAFYLCASSMDRGQRGYTFGSGTRLTVV.

The chain carries TRBV5-1 and TRBJ1-2, with D perhaps TRBD1 (6 bases). The CDR3 contains 16 residues. Trimming cost V 1 base and J 6 bases, with 19 bases left between them. In germline, CDR1 is SGHRS, CDR2 YFSETQ. The CDR3 is CASSLSPGGGIDGYTF. CDR3 bases: TGCGCCAGCAGCTTGTCCCCCGGAGGGGGTATCGATGGCTACACCTTC.

The gene calls are TRBV5-1 and TRBJ1-3; D unclear. V was shortened by 0 bases and J by 0 bases, with 7 bases between the two germline ends. This CDR3 is 15 amino acids long. Germline V gene lookup returns CDR1 SGHRS and CDR2 YFSETQ. The CDR3 nucleotides read TGCGCCAGCAGCTTGGAGGAATACTCTGGAAACACCATATATTTT. It translates to CASSLEEYSGNTIYF. The full variable domain, with the rest looked up from reference TRBV5-1 and TRBJ1-3, is KAGVTQTPRYLIKTRGQQVTLSCSPISGHRSVSWYQQTPGQGLQFLFEYFSETQRNKGNFPGRFSGRQFSNSRSEMNVSTLELGDSALYLCASSLEEYSGNTIYFGEGSWLTVV.

This chain links TRBV2 with TRBJ1-2; D may be TRBD1 (5 bases). The CDR3 totals 14 residues. CDR1 and CDR2 (germline): SNHLY, FYNNEI. V was trimmed by 5 bases and J by 4 bases, leaving 14 bases between them. The CDR3 protein is CASSQDTAGYGYTF. The CDR3 DNA sequence: TGTGCCAGCAGTCAGGACACGGCAGGCTATGGCTACACCTTC.

This chain links TRBV19 with TRBJ2-7, with 10 bases fitting TRBD2. The CDR3 is 15 residues long. Germline V lookup: CDR1 LNHDA, CDR2 SQIVND (reference sequence). The trim removed 5 bases at V and 1 base at J, leaving 5 bases unmatched. The CDR3 loop reads CASSATSGISYEQYF. The DNA of the CDR3 is TGTGCCAGTAGTGCTACTAGCGGGATTTCCTACGAGCAGTACTTC.

The chain is built from TRBV11-3 and TRBJ2-2; the match to TRBD1 covers 8 bases. The trim removed 2 bases at V and 4 bases at J, leaving 3 bases unmatched. Germline V gene data show CDR1 as SGHNT and CDR2 as YENEEA. The CDR3 contains 15 residues. CDR3 sequence: CASSLQGAGTGELFF. The CDR3, as DNA: TGTGCCAGCAGCTTACAGGGGGCGGGCACCGGGGAGCTGTTTTTT. Looking up the rest from reference TRBV11-3 and TRBJ2-2 gives the full variable domain: EAGVVQSPRYKIIEKKQPVAFWCNPISGHNTLYWYLQNLGQGPELLIRYENEEAVDDSQLPKDRFSAERLKGVDSTLKIQPAELGDSAVYLCASSLQGAGTGELFFGEGSRLTVL.